The 13 T cell receptor beta chains listed next were all sequenced from one sample in a study of T cell repertoires in cytomegalovirus infection. TCRdb analysed the reads with MiXCR anew, one entry per CDR3 protein. The sample lists approximately 910,000 distinct CDR3 sequences, about a third seen once, with 13% in the top ten. These receptors are not linked to any known antigen. This specimen consisted of cultured CD8+ T cells from PBMCs, obtained from culture after CMV antigen stimulation. Receptors originate from a human donor in good health (CMV status not recorded). Some clones in this sample may be carry-over from other donors' samples.

The chain links TRBV5-4 to TRBJ2-1; D not certain. Trimming left V 2 bases short and J 8 bases short, with 8 bases between. The CDR3 sequence is 12 residues long. The germline V gene has CDR1 SGHNT and CDR2 YYREEE (reference sequence). The CDR3 region has the DNA TGTGCCAGCAGCTTAAACAGTGATGAGCAGTTCTTC. Translating it yields CASSLNSDEQFF.

There are a few counts of this clonotype. The chain joins TRBV11-2 to TRBJ2-2, with TRBD2 matching over 14 bases. CDR1 SGHAT and CDR2 FQNNGV come from the germline V gene. J lost 3 bases, V lost 8 bases, and 11 bases had no gene match. The CDR3 spans 18 residues. The CDR3 is CASRGRLAGGLDTGELFF. CDR3 in DNA: TGTGCCAGCCGCGGGCGACTAGCGGGGGGGCTGGACACCGGGGAGCTGTTTTTT. Full variable domain (rest looked up from reference TRBV11-2 and TRBJ2-2): EAGVAQSPRYKIIEKRQSVAFWCNPISGHATLYWYQQILGQGPKLLIQFQNNGVVDDSQLPKDRFSAERLKGVDSTLKIQPAKLEDSAVYLCASRGRLAGGLDTGELFFGEGSRLTVL.

The rearrangement links TRBV19 to TRBJ2-1; maybe TRBD2 (6 bases). Germline assignment: CDR1 LNHDA and CDR2 SQIVND (reference sequence). The CDR3 runs to 13 residues. The V gene lost 7 bases and the J gene lost 7 bases, with 14 bases spanning the gap. The DNA of the CDR3 is TGTGCCAGTACCGCGGGGCGGACGAATGAGCAGTTCTTC. It codes for CASTAGRTNEQFF.

This clonotype was counted at least ten times. V is TRBV29-1 and J is TRBJ2-1; D may be TRBD1 (6 bases). The CDR3 extends over 14 amino acids. CDR1 is SQVTM and CDR2 is ANQGSEA in the germline V gene. V lost 0 bases and J 4 bases, leaving 10 bases between the germline ends. CDR3 DNA sequence: TGCAGCGTTGAAGATAGGGGGTGGTACAATGAGCAGTTCTTC. This translates into CSVEDRGWYNEQFF.

The chain is built from TRBV6-2 or TRBV6-3 and TRBJ1-5; D ambiguous. The CDR3 spans 14 residues. Germline CDR1 is MNHEY and CDR2 is SVGEGT. V lost 7 bases and J 10 bases, leaving 20 bases between the germline ends. The CDR3 reads CASNRAPTLNPQHF. In DNA form, the CDR3 reads TGTGCCAGCAATCGCGCGCCAACGTTGAATCCCCAGCATTTT.

The rearrangement joins TRBV29-1 to TRBJ1-1; 9 nucleotides line up with TRBD1. Germline CDR1 SQVTM, CDR2 ANQGSEA. This CDR3 is built from 13 residues. V was pared by 1 base and J by 6 bases, with 3 bases of the junction left unmatched. CDR3 sequence reads: CSVEGTGDAEAFF. Written as DNA, the CDR3 is TGCAGCGTTGAAGGGACAGGGGACGCTGAAGCTTTCTTT.

In its sample, this clonotype was seen a few times. The chain combines TRBV7-6 with TRBJ2-3, with D tentatively TRBD1 or TRBD2 (6 bases each). The CDR3 is 18 amino acids. Germline V gene sequence: CDR1 SGHVS, CDR2 FNYEAQ. Trimming pared 2 bases from V and 4 bases from J, leaving 22 bases between. As DNA, the CDR3 is TGTGCCAGCAGCTTAACACGAGGGGGGCGGAGTGGGGCAGATACGCAGTATTTT. Translating gives CASSLTRGGRSGADTQYF.

The rearrangement links TRBV24-1 to TRBJ2-2; D perhaps matches TRBD1 (6 bases). Trimming pared 0 bases from V and 0 bases from J, leaving 13 bases between. The CDR3 is made up of 18 amino acids. Germline CDR1 and CDR2: KGHDR and SFDVKD. The CDR3 sequence is CATSDLHRDTPNTGELFF. CDR3 DNA sequence: TGTGCCACCAGTGATTTGCACCGGGACACCCCGAACACCGGGGAGCTGTTTTTT.

This clonotype has a count of ten or more. The V call is TRBV12-3 or TRBV12-4, the J call TRBJ2-1, with 9 bases that match TRBD2. V lost 2 bases and J lost 8; bases outside the gene matches: 4. The CDR3 spans 14 residues. The CDR3 DNA sequence: TGTGCCAGCAGTTTAAATAGCGGGGGTGATGAGCAGTTCTTC. Amino acid sequence: CASSLNSGGDEQFF.

The chain is built from TRBV2 and TRBJ2-1; D gene unclear. The CDR3 is made up of 15 amino acids. V lost 1 base, J lost 7 bases, and 14 bases lay in between. Per the germline V gene, CDR1 is SNHLY and CDR2 is FYNNEI. The DNA for the CDR3 is TGTGCCAGCAGTGAAGGGGTACGGTCTCGGAATGAGCAGTTCTTC. Translated: CASSEGVRSRNEQFF.

This clonotype has more than one count but fewer than ten. The chain joins TRBV7-9 to TRBJ1-5; D is uncertain. The germline CDR1 and CDR2 sequences are SEHNR and FQNEAQ (reference sequence). The CDR3 length is 12 residues. V lost 5 bases, J lost 5 bases, and 7 bases lay in between. The CDR3 DNA reads as TGTGCCAGCAGCAAAGATTATCAGCCCCAGCATTTT. This gives the protein CASSKDYQPQHF.

In regard to this clonotype: This may be a read error, as it is one base from a much larger clone. The rearrangement uses TRBV27 and TRBJ2-5; D not resolved. Germline assignment: CDR1 MNHEY and CDR2 SMNVEV (reference sequence). The CDR3 is made up of 15 amino acids. V was shortened by 1 base and J by 5 bases, with 14 bases between the two germline ends. CDR3 protein: CASSLLTGVLETQYF. The DNA of the CDR3 is TGTGCCAGCAGTTTATTAACTGGAGTTTTGGAGACCCAGTACTTC.

This clonotype was detected only a few times. The rearrangement links TRBV7-9 to TRBJ1-2; TRBD1 matches at 7 bases. The CDR3 totals 15 residues. Germline V CDR1 and CDR2: SEHNR, FQNEAQ (reference sequence). The ends lost 6 bases at V and 1 base at J; junction bases unmatched: 8. The CDR3 reads CASRADRDLNYGYTF. The CDR3 bases are TGTGCCAGCAGGGCTGACAGGGACCTTAACTATGGCTACACCTTC.